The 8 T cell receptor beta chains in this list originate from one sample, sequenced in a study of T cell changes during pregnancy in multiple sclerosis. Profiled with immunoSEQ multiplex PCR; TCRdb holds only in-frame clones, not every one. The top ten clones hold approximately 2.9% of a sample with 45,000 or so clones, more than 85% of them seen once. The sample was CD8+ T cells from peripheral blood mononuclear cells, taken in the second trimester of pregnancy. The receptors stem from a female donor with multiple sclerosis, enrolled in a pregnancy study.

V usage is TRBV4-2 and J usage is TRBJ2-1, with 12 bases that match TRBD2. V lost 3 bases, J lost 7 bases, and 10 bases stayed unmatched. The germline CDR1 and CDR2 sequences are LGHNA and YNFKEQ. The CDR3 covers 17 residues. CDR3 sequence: CASSQEPSGGALNEQFF. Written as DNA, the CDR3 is TGTGCCAGCAGCCAGGAACCTAGCGGGGGGGCCCTGAATGAGCAGTTCTTC.

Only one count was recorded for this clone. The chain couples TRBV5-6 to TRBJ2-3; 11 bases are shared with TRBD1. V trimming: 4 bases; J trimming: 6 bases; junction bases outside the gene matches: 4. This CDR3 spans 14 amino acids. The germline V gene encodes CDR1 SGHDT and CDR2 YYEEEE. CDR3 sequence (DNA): TGTGCCAGCAGCCCGGACAGGGGGCGGGATACGCAGTATTTT. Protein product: CASSPDRGRDTQYF. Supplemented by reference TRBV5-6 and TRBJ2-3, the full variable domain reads DAGVTQSPTHLIKTRGQQVTLRCSPKSGHDTVSWYQQALGQGPQFIFQYYEEEERQRGNFPDRFSGHQFPNYSSELNVNALLLGDSALYLCASSPDRGRDTQYFGPGTRLTVL.

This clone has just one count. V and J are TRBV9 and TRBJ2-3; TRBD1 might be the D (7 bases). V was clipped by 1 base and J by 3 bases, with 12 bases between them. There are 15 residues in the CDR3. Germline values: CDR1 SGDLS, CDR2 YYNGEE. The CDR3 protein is CASSVQGGRTDTQYF. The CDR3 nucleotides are TGTGCCAGCAGCGTACAGGGGGGTAGGACAGATACGCAGTATTTT.

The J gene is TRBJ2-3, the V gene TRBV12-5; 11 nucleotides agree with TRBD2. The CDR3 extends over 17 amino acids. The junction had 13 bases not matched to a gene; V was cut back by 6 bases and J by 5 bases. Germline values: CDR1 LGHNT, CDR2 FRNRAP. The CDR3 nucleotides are TGTGCTAGTGGCCCTATAATAGCGGGGGGGCCTGGAGATACGCAGTATTTT. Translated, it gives CASGPIIAGGPGDTQYF.

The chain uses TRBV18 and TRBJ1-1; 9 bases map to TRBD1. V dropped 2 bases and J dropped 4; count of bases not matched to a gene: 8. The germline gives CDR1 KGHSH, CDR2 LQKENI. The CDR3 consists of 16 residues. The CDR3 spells CASSPMGQGVRTEAFF. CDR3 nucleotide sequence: TGTGCCAGCTCACCAATGGGACAGGGAGTTCGCACTGAAGCTTTCTTT.

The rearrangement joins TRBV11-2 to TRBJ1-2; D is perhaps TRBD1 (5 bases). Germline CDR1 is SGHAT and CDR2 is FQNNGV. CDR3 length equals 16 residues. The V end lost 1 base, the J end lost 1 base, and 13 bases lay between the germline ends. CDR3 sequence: CASSLAQGNLNYGYTF. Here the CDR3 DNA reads TGTGCCAGCAGCTTAGCCCAGGGCAATCTTAACTATGGCTACACCTTC.

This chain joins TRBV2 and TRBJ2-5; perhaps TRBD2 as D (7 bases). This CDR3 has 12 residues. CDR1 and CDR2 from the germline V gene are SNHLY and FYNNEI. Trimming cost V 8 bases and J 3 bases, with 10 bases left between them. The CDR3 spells CASWGGEETQYF. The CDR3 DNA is TGTGCCAGCTGGGGGGGCGAAGAGACCCAGTACTTC.

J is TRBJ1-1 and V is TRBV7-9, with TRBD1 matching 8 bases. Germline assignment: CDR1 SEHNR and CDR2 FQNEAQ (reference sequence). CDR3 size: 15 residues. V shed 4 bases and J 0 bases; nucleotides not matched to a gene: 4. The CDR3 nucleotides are TGTGCCAGCAGCTCCTGGACAGGGATGAACACTGAAGCTTTCTTT. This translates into CASSSWTGMNTEAFF. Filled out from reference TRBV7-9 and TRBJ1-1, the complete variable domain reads DTGVSQNPRHKITKRGQNVTFRCDPISEHNRLYWYRQTLGQGPEFLTYFQNEAQLEKSRLLSDRFSAERPKGSFSTLEIQRTEQGDSAMYLCASSSWTGMNTEAFFGQGTRLTVV.